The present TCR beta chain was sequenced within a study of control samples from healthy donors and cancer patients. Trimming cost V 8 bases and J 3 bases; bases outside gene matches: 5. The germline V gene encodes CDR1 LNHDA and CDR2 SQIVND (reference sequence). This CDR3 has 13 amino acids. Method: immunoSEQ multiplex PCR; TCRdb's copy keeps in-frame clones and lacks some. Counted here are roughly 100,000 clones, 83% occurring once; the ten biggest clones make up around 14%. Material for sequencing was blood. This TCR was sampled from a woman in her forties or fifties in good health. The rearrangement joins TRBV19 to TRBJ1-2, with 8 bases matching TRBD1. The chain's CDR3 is CASRRQGYYGYTF. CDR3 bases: TGTGCCAGTCGACGACAGGGGTACTATGGCTACACCTTC.